This T cell receptor beta chain was sequenced during a study of spatial heterogeneity in lung cancer. Time point here: sample taken at primary tumor resection. The donors comprised about 70 untreated early-stage non-small cell lung cancer patients. Unsorted whole RNA from tumor, nontumor lung or frozen PBMC underwent sequencing. At least ten counts were recorded for this clonotype. Every TCR cDNA molecule carried a tag that served as a unique molecular identifier. TCRdb itself ran the 5' RACE reads through MiXCR, one entry per CDR3 protein. Of 30,000 to 45,000 distinct CDR3 sequences listed, approximately 3% were seen once; the top ten hold about 34%. V trimming: 9 bases; J trimming: 1 base; junction bases outside the gene matches: 6. This CDR3 has 15 amino acids. Germline CDR1 and CDR2: SGHTA and FQGTGA.

The sequencing here drew on normal lung tissue next to the tumor, taken at surgery. The chain links TRBV7-3 to TRBJ1-1, with TRBD1 matching over 12 bases. This sequence originates from a male donor with early-stage non-small cell lung cancer. CDR3 sequence reads: CASSGTGGPNTEAFF. Written as DNA, the CDR3 is TGTGCCAGTTCCGGGACAGGGGGCCCGAACACTGAAGCTTTCTTT.